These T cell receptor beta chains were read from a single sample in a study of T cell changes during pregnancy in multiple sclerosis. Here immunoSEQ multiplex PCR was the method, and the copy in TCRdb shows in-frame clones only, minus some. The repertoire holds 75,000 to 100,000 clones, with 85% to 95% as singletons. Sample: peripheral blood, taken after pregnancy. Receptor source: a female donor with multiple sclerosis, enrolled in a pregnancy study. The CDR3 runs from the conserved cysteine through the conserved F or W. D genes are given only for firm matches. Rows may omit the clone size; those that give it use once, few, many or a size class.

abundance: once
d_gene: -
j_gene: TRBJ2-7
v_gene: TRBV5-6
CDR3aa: CASSLAQVYEQYF

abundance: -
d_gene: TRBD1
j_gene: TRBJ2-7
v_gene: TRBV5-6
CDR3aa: CASSLRPGTGGMVYEQYF

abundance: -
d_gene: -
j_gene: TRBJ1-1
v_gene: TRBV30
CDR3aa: CAWTGESFEAFF

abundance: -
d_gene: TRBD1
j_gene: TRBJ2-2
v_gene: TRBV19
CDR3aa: CASGKGQGGTGELFF

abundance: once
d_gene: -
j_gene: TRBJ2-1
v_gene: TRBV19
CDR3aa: CASSLNWGDWEYNEQFF

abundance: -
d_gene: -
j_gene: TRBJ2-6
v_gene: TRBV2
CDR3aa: CAVTQQGYGANVLTF

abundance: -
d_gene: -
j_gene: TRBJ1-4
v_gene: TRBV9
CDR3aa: CASSPPGHYATNEKLFF

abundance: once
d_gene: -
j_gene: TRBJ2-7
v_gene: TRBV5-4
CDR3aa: CASSPEGGTTRREQYF

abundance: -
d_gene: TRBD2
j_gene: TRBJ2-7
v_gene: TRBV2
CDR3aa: CASSETRTGGISYEQYF

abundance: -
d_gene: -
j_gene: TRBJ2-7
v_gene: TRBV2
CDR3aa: CASEGTLNYEQYF

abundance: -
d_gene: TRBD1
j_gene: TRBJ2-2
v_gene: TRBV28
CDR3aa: CASSGGQGMGELFF

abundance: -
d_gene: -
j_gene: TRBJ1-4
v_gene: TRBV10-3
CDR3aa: CATTAGRNEKLFF

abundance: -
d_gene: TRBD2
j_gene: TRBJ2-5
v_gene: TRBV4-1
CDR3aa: CASSQVGLDQETQYF

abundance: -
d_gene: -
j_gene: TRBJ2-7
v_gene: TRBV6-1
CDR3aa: CASSESIGGGSYEQYF

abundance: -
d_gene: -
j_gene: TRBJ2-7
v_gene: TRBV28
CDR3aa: CASATGIEQYF

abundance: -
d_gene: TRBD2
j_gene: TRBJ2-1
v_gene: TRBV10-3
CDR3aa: CAINSGTSGRDEQFF

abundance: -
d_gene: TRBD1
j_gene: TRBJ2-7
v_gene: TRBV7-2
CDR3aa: CASSLGTTGDEQYF

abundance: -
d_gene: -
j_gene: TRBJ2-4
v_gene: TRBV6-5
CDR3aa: CASSRGQLSKNIQYF

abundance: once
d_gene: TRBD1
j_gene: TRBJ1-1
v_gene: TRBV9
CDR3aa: CASSVVGTGYDTEAFF

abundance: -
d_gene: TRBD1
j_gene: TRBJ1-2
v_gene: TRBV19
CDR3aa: CASSRTGGSGGYTF

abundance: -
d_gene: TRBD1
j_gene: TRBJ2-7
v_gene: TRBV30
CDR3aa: CAWNVQGAYEQYF

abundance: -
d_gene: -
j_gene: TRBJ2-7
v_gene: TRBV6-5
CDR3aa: CASRLLESYEQYF

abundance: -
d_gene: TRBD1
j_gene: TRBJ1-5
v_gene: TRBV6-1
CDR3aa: CASSATGGPHQPQHF

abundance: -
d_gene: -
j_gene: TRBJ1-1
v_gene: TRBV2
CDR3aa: CASSEISPEAFF

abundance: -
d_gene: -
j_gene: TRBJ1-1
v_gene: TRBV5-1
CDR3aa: CASSLWARNTEAFF

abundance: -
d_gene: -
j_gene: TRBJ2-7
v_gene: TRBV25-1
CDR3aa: CASTRSQGSYEQYF

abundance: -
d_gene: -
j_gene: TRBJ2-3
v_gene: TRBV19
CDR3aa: CASRTSSTDTQYF